This TCR beta chain was retrieved from a study of control samples from healthy donors and cancer patients. Sequencing was performed with immunoSEQ multiplex PCR; in TCRdb, only in-frame clones are kept and a portion is missing. The sample shows 35,000 to 50,000 clones, more than 75% of them seen only once. This clone was counted between two and nine times. Trimming at V came to 6 bases and at J to 6 bases, leaving 5 bases not matched to a gene. The CDR3 has 13 amino acids. Looked up from germline, CDR1 is SQVTM and CDR2 is ANQGSEA. The sequence was obtained from a woman in her sixties or seventies with lung cancer. Sequenced material: PBMCs. The chain couples TRBV29-1 to TRBJ1-4; 9 nucleotides line up with TRBD1. For the CDR3, the DNA is TGCAGCGTGGCCCGGGACAGGGATGAAAAACTGTTTTTT. Residues: CSVARDRDEKLFF.